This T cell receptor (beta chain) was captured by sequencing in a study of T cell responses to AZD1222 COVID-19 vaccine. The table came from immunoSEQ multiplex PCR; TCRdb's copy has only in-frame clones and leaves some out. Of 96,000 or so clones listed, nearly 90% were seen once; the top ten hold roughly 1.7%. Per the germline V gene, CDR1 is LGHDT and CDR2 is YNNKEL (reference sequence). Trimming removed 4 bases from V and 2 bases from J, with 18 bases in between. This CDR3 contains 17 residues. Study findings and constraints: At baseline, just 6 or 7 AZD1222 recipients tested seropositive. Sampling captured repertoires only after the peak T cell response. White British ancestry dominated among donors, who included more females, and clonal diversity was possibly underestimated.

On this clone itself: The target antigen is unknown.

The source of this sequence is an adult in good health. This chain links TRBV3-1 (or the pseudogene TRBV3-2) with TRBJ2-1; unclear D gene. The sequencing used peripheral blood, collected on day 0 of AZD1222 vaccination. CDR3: CASSPQTTPSPYNEQFF. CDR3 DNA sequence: TGTGCCAGCAGCCCTCAGACCACACCCTCGCCCTACAATGAGCAGTTCTTC.